This TCR beta chain is drawn from a study of blood T cell repertoires in COVID-19. Study-level background: COVID-19 samples from acute and convalescent phases originated in the United States, Italy and Spain.

The CDR3 loop spans 13 amino acids. The V end was cut by 2 bases, the J end by 1 base, with 3 bases between. Germline V gives CDR1 MNHEY, CDR2 SVGAGI. Here immunoSEQ multiplex PCR was the method, and the copy in TCRdb shows in-frame clones only, minus some. The sample yields a few hundred thousand clones, about 90% seen once. Clinical history as reported by participants underpinned cohort assignment. Recovered participants had two consecutive negative NP/OP PCR tests, healthcare professional clearance, or symptom resolution. The V call is TRBV6-5, the J call TRBJ1-5; no reliable D call. The specimen sequenced was PBMCs or T cells enriched from blood (not recorded which). The clonotype was recovered from a woman in her thirties who had recovered from COVID-19. The CDR3 region is CASSYRSNQPQHF. DNA for the CDR3: TGTGCCAGCAGTTACCGGAGCAATCAGCCCCAGCATTTT.